What follows describes a single T cell receptor beta chain. The PCR ran on 60 Vbeta and 13 Jbeta primers. Clones were read by immunoSEQ multiplex PCR, and TCRdb kept only the in-frame ones, dropping some. The sample lists more than 150,000 clones; 75% to 90% were seen once. This record comes from a study of cytomegalovirus exposure and HLA in healthy donors. V lost 1 base and J lost 2, with 23 bases in between. This CDR3 is 19 amino acids long. Germline CDR1 reads SGHVS; CDR2 reads FNYEAQ. The source is a girl aged 5-17 years in good health and CMV-seropositive. Sequences were obtained from PBMCs. V and J are TRBV7-6 and TRBJ2-5; possibly TRBD1 for D (6 bases). The CDR3 nucleotides read TGTGCCAGCAGCTTAGAAGGGACAAGGGTCCCTCGGGTGCAAGAGACCCAGTACTTC. Protein: CASSLEGTRVPRVQETQYF.